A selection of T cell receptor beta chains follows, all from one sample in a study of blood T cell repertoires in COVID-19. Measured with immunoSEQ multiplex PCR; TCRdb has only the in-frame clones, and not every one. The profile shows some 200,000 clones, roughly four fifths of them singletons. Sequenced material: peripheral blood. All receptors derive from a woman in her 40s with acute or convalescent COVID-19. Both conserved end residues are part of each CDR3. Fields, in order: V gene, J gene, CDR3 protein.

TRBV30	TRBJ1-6	CAWSRTGLYNSPLHF
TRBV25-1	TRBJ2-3	CASSLQGYRADTQYF
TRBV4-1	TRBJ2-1	CASSQGANPYNEQFF
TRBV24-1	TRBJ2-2	CATSDLQTGGPPGELFF
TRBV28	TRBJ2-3	CASSFRSSTDTQYF
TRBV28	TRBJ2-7	CASRPQLTSYEQYF
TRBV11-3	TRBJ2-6	CASSSLRTGGPLSGANVLTF
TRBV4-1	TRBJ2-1	CASSQETGTGGLMGTYNEQFF
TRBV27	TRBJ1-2	CASSPTGHGYTF
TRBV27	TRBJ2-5	CASRGWDRDQETQYF
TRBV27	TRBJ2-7	CASSLGRAYEQYF
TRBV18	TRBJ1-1	CASSPLIPGRVNTEAFF
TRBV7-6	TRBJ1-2	CASSLTPFDPQGVNYGYTF
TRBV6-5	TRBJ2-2	CASSSDRVTGELFF
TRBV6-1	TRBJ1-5	CASSERAGGTRNQPQHF
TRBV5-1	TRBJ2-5	CASSHKLSGQETQYF
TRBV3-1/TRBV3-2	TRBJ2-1	CASSPGGIRYNEQFF
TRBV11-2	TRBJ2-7	CASSLEWGQQYF
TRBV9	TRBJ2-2	CASSVEAGGRGELFF
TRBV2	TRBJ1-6	CASTPGQGQASPLHF
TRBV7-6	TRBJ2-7	CASSLAGLGGHEQYF
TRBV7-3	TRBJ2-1	CASSLVGPSSGGAYNEQFF
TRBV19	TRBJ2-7	CASSIGPGGPYEQYF
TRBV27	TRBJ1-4	CASTSTPGANEKLFF
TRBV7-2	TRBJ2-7	CASSFLASWSGGYEQYF
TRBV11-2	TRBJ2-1	CASSISGSRNEQFF
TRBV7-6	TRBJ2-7	CASSLVDSSYEQYF
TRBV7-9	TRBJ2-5	CASSPPTEETQYF
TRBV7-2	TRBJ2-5	CASRAGGASSETQYF
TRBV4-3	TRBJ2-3	CASSQDVGLVDTDTQYF
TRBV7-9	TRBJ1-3	CASSLAGTGGNTIYF
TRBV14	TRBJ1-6	CASSTPGPLHF
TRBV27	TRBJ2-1	CASSHTNNEQFF
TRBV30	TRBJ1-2	CAWSEPEHLANYGYTF
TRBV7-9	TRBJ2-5	CASSDFGSQETQYF
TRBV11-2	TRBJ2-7	CASRPTGGNEQYF
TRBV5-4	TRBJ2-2	CASSSSGRRTGELFF
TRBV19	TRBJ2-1	CASSPRRGQGADNEQFF
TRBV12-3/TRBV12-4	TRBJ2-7	CASSLGAFSEQYF
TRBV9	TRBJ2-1	CASTRGPSSYNEQFF